Each of the 19 T cell receptor beta chains below was sequenced from the same sample in a study of T cells in Graves' hyperthyroidism and ophthalmopathy. TCR beta CDR3 region amplification was performed from RNA transcripts. RT-PCR in the first round (using the HTBI primer set) targeted the TCR CDR3. Each CDR3 protein gets one entry after TCRdb re-called the multiplex PCR reads with MiXCR. This sample carries about 510,000 distinct CDR3 sequences, 14% of them seen once, and the ten largest clones take around 13%. Sequencing was done on a sample of blood. These receptors originate from a woman between 35 and 50 years old with Graves' hyperthyroidism.

This clonotype was detected only a few times. The genes are TRBV6-1 and TRBJ1-2; D is uncertain. Germline CDR1 and CDR2: MNHNS and SASEGT. The CDR3 sequence is 13 residues long. Between the trimmed V and J ends, which lost 7 bases and 7 bases, there was a span of 16 bases. In nucleotides, the CDR3 is TGTGCCAGCAATATTTATTCGGGGTCTGGCTACACCTTC. Translated: CASNIYSGSGYTF.

Points on this clonotype: A much more abundant neighbour one base away suggests this may be a read error. V gene TRBV11-2 combines with J gene TRBJ2-7, with D perhaps matching TRBD1 (6 bases). V gave up 8 bases and J gave up 6 bases, with 20 bases separating them. The germline CDR1 and CDR2 sequences are SGHAT and FQNNGV. The length of the CDR3 is 14 residues. CDR3 residues: CASGSTTGPGEQYF. The CDR3 bases are TGTGCCAGCGGCTCGACAACAGGGCCCGGCGAGCAGTACTTC.

The chain joins TRBV29-1 to TRBJ2-1; unclear D gene. Deletions cut 1 base from V and 8 bases from J, with 15 bases between. CDR1 SQVTM and CDR2 ANQGSEA come from the germline V gene. This CDR3 comprises 14 residues. DNA for the CDR3: TGCAGCGTTGAAGGGCATATGGTCTTTGATGAGCAGTTCTTC. Translation: CSVEGHMVFDEQFF.

The chain employs TRBV4-1 and TRBJ1-2; the match to TRBD1 covers 8 bases. The V and J ends lost 2 bases and 6 bases, in that order; junction bases with no gene match: 8. CDR1 is MGHRA, CDR2 YSYEKL, per germline. There are 15 residues in the CDR3. CDR3 protein: CASSQRQGARDGYTF. The CDR3 DNA reads as TGCGCCAGCAGCCAAAGGCAGGGGGCGCGGGATGGCTACACCTTC.

The sample holds many counts of this clonotype. The CDR3 here is CASSMTSSYNEQFF. The CDR3 bases are TGTGCCAGCAGTATGACAAGCTCCTACAATGAGCAGTTCTTC. The V gene is TRBV28, the J gene TRBJ2-1; D is ambiguous. Trimming removed 5 bases from V and 0 bases from J, with 8 bases in between. The CDR3 loop spans 14 amino acids. Per the germline V gene, CDR1 is MDHEN and CDR2 is SYDVKM.

This clonotype was recorded many times. V gene TRBV28 combines with J gene TRBJ1-1; D possibly corresponds to TRBD1 (5 bases). V was pared by 1 base and J by 1 base, with 16 bases between. Per germline, CDR1 MDHEN and CDR2 SYDVKM. This CDR3 is 17 amino acids long. CDR3 DNA sequence: TGTGCCAGCAGTTTATATGGGGCCGGGACGGGGAACACTGAAGCTTTCTTT. Its translation is CASSLYGAGTGNTEAFF.

This clonotype has ten or more counts. The chain carries TRBV7-2 and TRBJ2-1; D unresolved. V lost 8 bases and J 0 bases, leaving 14 bases between the germline ends. This CDR3 spans 15 amino acids. CDR1 is SGHTA and CDR2 is FQGNSA in the germline V gene. DNA for the CDR3: TGTGCCAGCTCGCCCTCGACTGCCTCCTACAATGAGCAGTTCTTC. This encodes CASSPSTASYNEQFF.

This clonotype was observed many times. The rearrangement uses TRBV6-1 and TRBJ2-7; D not resolved. CDR1 and CDR2 (germline): MNHNS, SASEGT. With 8 bases removed from V and 2 bases from J, the gap between germline ends came to 10 bases. The length of the CDR3 is 12 residues. The CDR3 coding sequence is TGTGCCAGCCGATACTTGCCCTACGAGCAGTACTTC. It encodes CASRYLPYEQYF.

This chain uses TRBV5-4 with TRBJ2-1, with 10 nucleotides matching TRBD2. Germline CDR1 and CDR2: SGHNT and YYREEE (reference sequence). V dropped 2 bases and J dropped 6; count of bases not matched to a gene: 11. The CDR3 has 17 residues. The CDR3 region has the DNA TGTGCCAGCAGCTTAGGATCTAGCGGGAGCGTTTTCAATGAGCAGTTCTTC. Protein: CASSLGSSGSVFNEQFF.

The chain carries TRBV19 and TRBJ2-7, with TRBD2 as a possible D gene (6 bases). V was clipped by 6 bases and J by 7 bases, with 19 bases between them. This CDR3 comprises 14 residues. From germline, CDR1 is LNHDA and CDR2 SQIVND (reference sequence). The CDR3 bases are TGTGCCAGTAGGACGGCCGGGACTCAGGGTGAGCAGTACTTC. Residues: CASRTAGTQGEQYF.

The sample holds many counts of this clonotype. The chain joins TRBV11-2 to TRBJ2-7; TRBD1 is a possible D gene (6 bases). The CDR3 sequence is 15 residues long. Germline V CDR1 and CDR2: SGHAT, FQNNGV. The V end lost 5 bases, the J end lost 0 bases, and 14 bases lay between the germline ends. The CDR3 loop reads CASSVAGTISYEQYF. DNA of the CDR3: TGTGCCAGCAGCGTAGCTGGGACAATCTCCTACGAGCAGTACTTC.

The chain carries TRBV4-2 and TRBJ2-5; no reliable D call. The germline V and J ends were trimmed by 4 bases and 5 bases, with 11 bases remaining between them. This CDR3 region has 13 residues. Germline lookup yields CDR1 LGHNA and CDR2 YNFKEQ. CDR3 DNA sequence: TGTGCCAGCAGCCCTGCCATCGGCGAGACCCAGTACTTC. Protein product: CASSPAIGETQYF.

The rearrangement uses TRBV15 and TRBJ2-7; 7 bases map to TRBD2. This CDR3 has 15 amino acids. The J segment lost 6 bases and the V segment lost 1 base, leaving 9 bases of the junction unmatched. The germline V gene has CDR1 LNHNV and CDR2 YYDKDF (reference sequence). The CDR3 DNA sequence: TGTGCCACCAGCAGAGTGGAGCGGGATCCGGGCGAGCAGTACTTC. Amino acids: CATSRVERDPGEQYF.

This clonotype appeared many times. This chain joins TRBV28 and TRBJ2-7, with TRBD2 matching over 10 bases. The ends lost 6 bases at V and 4 bases at J; junction bases unmatched: 12. Germline V gene data show CDR1 as MDHEN and CDR2 as SYDVKM. CDR3 length equals 16 residues. The CDR3 bases are TGTGCCAGCAGCTCCCCCGGGACTAGCGCTCCTTACGAGCAGTACTTC. Its protein product is CASSSPGTSAPYEQYF.

A few counts support this clonotype. One base away lies a much larger clone, so this may be a sequencing read error. J is TRBJ2-5 and V is TRBV12-3 or TRBV12-4; no clear D gene. V lost 7 bases to trimming and J lost 5 bases, with 5 bases between them. There are 10 residues in the CDR3. The CDR3 DNA follows: TGTGCCAGCATGGGGGAGACCCAGTACTTC. Translation: CASMGETQYF.

This clonotype appeared a few times. CDR3 sequence: CASRLQDYGYTF. The CDR3 nucleotides read TGTGCCAGCAGATTACAGGACTATGGCTACACCTTC. The chain is built from TRBV25-1 and TRBJ1-2, with D possibly being TRBD1 (5 bases). The germline V gene encodes CDR1 MGHDK and CDR2 SYGVNS. Trimming stripped 6 bases from V and 3 bases from J, with 8 bases between. The CDR3 runs to 12 residues.

This clonotype turned up a few times. V usage is TRBV6-5 and J usage is TRBJ2-3; the match to TRBD1 covers 7 bases. Germline V gene data show CDR1 as MNHEY and CDR2 as SVGAGI. The V and J ends lost 2 bases and 5 bases, in that order; junction bases with no gene match: 7. This CDR3 has 15 amino acids. CDR3 coding DNA: TGTGCCAGCAGTTACGGGCAGGGGGTCGTAGATACGCAGTATTTT. It specifies CASSYGQGVVDTQYF.

This clonotype appeared a few times. The chain joins TRBV20-1 to TRBJ1-1, with a possible D match to TRBD1 (6 bases). The CDR3 loop spans 13 amino acids. V was trimmed by 6 bases and J by 4 bases, leaving 15 bases between them. Germline values: CDR1 DFQATT, CDR2 SNEGSKA (reference sequence). The CDR3 region has the DNA TGCAGTGCCAAAGGGGGATGGGCCACTGAAGCTTTCTTT. This codes for CSAKGGWATEAFF.

V gene TRBV5-1 combines with J gene TRBJ2-7, with 10 bases matching TRBD1. The CDR3 spans 18 residues. The V gene's germline CDR1 is SGHRS and CDR2 YFSETQ. V was pared by 1 base and J by 3 bases, with 13 bases of the junction left unmatched. In nucleotides, the CDR3 is TGCGCCAGCAGCTTGAGGCCGGCCGGACAGGGGGTCAGCTACGAGCAGTACTTC. This encodes CASSLRPAGQGVSYEQYF.